This T cell receptor (beta chain) was sequenced during a study of memory CD4+ T cells and cytomegalovirus serostatus. The overall study: Of the healthy Belgian adults, fewer than 10 were CMV seropositive and 24 seronegative. Findings of the study overall: Suggested: most of the CMV-linked TCR signature lies in CD4+ memory cells. 67 of 164 known CMV-associated TCRbeta sequences appeared in CD4+ memory.

Single viable CD3+CD4+CD8-CD45RO+ cells were sorted as the memory CD4+ T cells. Per the study methods: Out-of-frame sequences were removed, leaving about 2,300,000 distinct TCRbeta sequences. Some clones are missing from TCRdb's copy, which holds only in-frame ones; the method was immunoSEQ multiplex PCR. V, J and clone size reflect that table, while D and trimming were determined from the DNA. The sample gives about 61,000 clones, 80% to 85% of which show up once; around 0.9% is in the top ten. This clone was counted only a few times. No antigen is known for it. The receptor comes from an adult in good health and CMV-seronegative. Specimen: memory CD4+ T cells from blood.

The CDR3 bases are TGTGCCAGCACCCGGATTAATGAAAAACTGTTTTTT. Translated, it gives CASTRINEKLFF. The chain employs TRBV2 and TRBJ1-4; D ambiguous. Per germline, CDR1 SNHLY and CDR2 FYNNEI. V lost 7 bases and J 4 bases, leaving 7 bases between the germline ends. This CDR3 comprises 12 residues. Full variable domain (rest looked up from reference TRBV2 and TRBJ1-4): EPEVTQTPSHQVTQMGQEVILRCVPISNHLYFYWYRQILGQKVEFLVSFYNNEISEKSEIFDDQFSVERPDGSNFTLKIRSTKLEDSAMYFCASTRINEKLFFGSGTQLSVL.